One sample yielded the 21 T cell receptor beta chains listed below, sequenced in a study of OX40 agonist ivuxolimab in advanced cancers. Some clones are missing from TCRdb's copy, which holds only in-frame ones; the method was immunoSEQ multiplex PCR. The sample carries roughly 80,000 clones, more than 90% recorded once. Sequences were derived from CD4+ or CD8+ T cells sorted from blood, sampled in a trial of the OX40 agonist ivuxolimab. The receptors here all came from an adult with an advanced solid tumor such as melanoma, head and neck, liver or kidney cancer.

This chain links TRBV27 with TRBJ1-5; the D is unclear. In germline, CDR1 is MNHEY, CDR2 SMNVEV (reference sequence). This CDR3 contains 14 residues. Trimming removed 5 bases from V and 3 bases from J, with 11 bases in between. In DNA, the CDR3 is TGTGCCAGCAGTCCCCGGGCCAACAATCAGCCCCAGCATTTT. Its protein product is CASSPRANNQPQHF.

The genes are TRBV28 and TRBJ2-6; no clear D gene. CDR1 is MDHEN and CDR2 is SYDVKM in the germline V gene. Trimming left V 6 bases short and J 4 bases short, with 10 bases between. The CDR3 is 14 amino acids. The CDR3 here is CASRTITGANVLTF. The CDR3 DNA is TGTGCCAGCAGAACCATAACCGGGGCCAACGTCCTGACTTTC.

The sample holds a few counts of this clone. Germline and junction disagree at one end, which may indicate a read error. This sequence joins TRBV5-1 and TRBJ2-3; TRBD2 aligns across 10 bases. Germline V CDR1 and CDR2: SGHRS, YFSETQ. There are 15 residues in the CDR3. CDR3 region: CASSLTSGDTDTQYF. CDR3 nucleotides: TGCGCCAGTAGCTTAACTAGCGGGGATACAGATACGCAGTATTTT.

J is TRBJ1-1 and V is TRBV7-3, with 7 bases that match TRBD1. The trim removed 3 bases at V and 7 bases at J, leaving 5 bases unmatched. This CDR3 has 13 residues. Germline CDR1 reads SGHTA; CDR2 reads FQGTGA. This chain's CDR3 is CASSLQQGLEAFF. CDR3 coding DNA: TGTGCCAGCAGCTTGCAACAGGGGCTTGAAGCTTTCTTT.

V usage is TRBV5-4 and J usage is TRBJ1-4; TRBD1 aligns across 9 bases. The CDR3 runs 14 residues. CDR1 SGHNT and CDR2 YYREEE come from the germline V gene (reference sequence). V trimming: 2 bases; J trimming: 7 bases; junction bases outside the gene matches: 3. CDR3 residues: CASSFDRGSEKLFF. In nucleotides, the CDR3 is TGTGCCAGCAGCTTCGACAGGGGGTCTGAAAAACTGTTTTTT.

This clone was seen a handful of times. The DNA for the CDR3 is TGTGCCAGCAGCCAAGTGAGGGTTACGAACACTGAAGCTTTCTTT. Translated, it gives CASSQVRVTNTEAFF. The chain recombines TRBV4-2 with TRBJ1-1; the D is unclear. The CDR3 totals 15 residues. Germline CDR1 is LGHNA and CDR2 is YNFKEQ. Trimming left V 1 base short and J 1 base short, with 10 bases between.

The chain couples TRBV6-1 to TRBJ2-6; D is unclear. Germline V CDR1 and CDR2: MNHNS, SASEGT. The length of the CDR3 is 14 residues. V was clipped by 1 base and J by 4 bases, with 5 bases between them. The CDR3 DNA reads as TGTGCCAGCAGTGAAGGGCGGGGGGCCAACGTCCTGACTTTC. It translates to CASSEGRGANVLTF.

The chain carries TRBV28 and TRBJ1-4; D gene unclear. The CDR3 sequence is 15 residues long. Germline CDR1 reads MDHEN; CDR2 reads SYDVKM. V was pared by 4 bases and J by 3 bases, with 12 bases between. The CDR3 nucleotides are TGTGCCAGCAGTTCCATCCATGGGGCTAATGAAAAACTGTTTTTT. As protein: CASSSIHGANEKLFF.

V is TRBV19 and J is TRBJ1-4, with a tentative D call TRBD1 (5 bases). The CDR3 spans 16 residues. Per the germline V gene, CDR1 is LNHDA and CDR2 is SQIVND (reference sequence). Trimming pared 4 bases from V and 0 bases from J, leaving 12 bases between. The CDR3 loop reads CASSTLTGSTNEKLFF. CDR3 in DNA: TGTGCCAGTAGTACTCTAACAGGATCAACTAATGAAAAACTGTTTTTT.

The DNA for the CDR3 is TGTGCCAGCAGAGAGGGGGCGGTTAATGAAAAACTGTTTTTT. Translated: CASREGAVNEKLFF. The V call is TRBV28, the J call TRBJ1-4; 7 bases agree with TRBD1. With 6 bases clipped from V and 4 bases from J, the junction kept 5 bases outside the gene matches. The germline V gene encodes CDR1 MDHEN and CDR2 SYDVKM. This CDR3 is 14 amino acids long.

The CDR3 is CASSSTWEDRGADTQYF. In DNA, the CDR3 is TGTGCCAGCAGCTCCACTTGGGAGGACAGGGGAGCAGATACGCAGTATTTT. The rearrangement links TRBV7-3 to TRBJ2-3; 9 nucleotides align to TRBD1. The CDR3 totals 17 residues. CDR1 is SGHTA, CDR2 FQGTGA, per germline. Trimming at V came to 4 bases and at J to 4 bases, leaving 12 bases not matched to a gene.

The chain carries TRBV10-3 and TRBJ2-7; 11 bases fit TRBD2. The germline gives CDR1 ENHRY, CDR2 SYGVKD. The CDR3 consists of 15 residues. V lost 0 bases to trimming and J lost 3 bases; unmatched junction nucleotides: 1. The CDR3 DNA sequence: TGTGCCATCAGTGAGTCGGGGACTAGCGGCTACGAGCAGTACTTC. The encoded protein is CAISESGTSGYEQYF.

The V call is TRBV29-1, the J call TRBJ2-3, with D hard to call. The CDR3 is made up of 8 amino acids. V gave up 7 bases and J gave up 6 bases, with 2 bases separating them. CDR1 SQVTM and CDR2 ANQGSEA come from the germline V gene. CDR3: CSADTQYF. The CDR3 coding sequence is TGCAGCGCCGATACGCAGTATTTT.

The chain carries TRBV19 and TRBJ2-3, with D maybe TRBD1 (5 bases). V was shortened by 3 bases and J by 1 base, with 14 bases between the two germline ends. Per the germline V gene, CDR1 is LNHDA and CDR2 is SQIVND (reference sequence). This CDR3 is 16 amino acids long. The CDR3 DNA follows: TGTGCCAGTAGTATCAATAGGGGTAGGGGCACAGATACGCAGTATTTT. Its protein product is CASSINRGRGTDTQYF. The full variable domain, with the rest looked up from reference TRBV19 and TRBJ2-3, is DGGITQSPKYLFRKEGQNVTLSCEQNLNHDAMYWYRQDPGQGLRLIYYSQIVNDFQKGDIAEGYSVSREKKESFPLTVTSAQKNPTAFYLCASSINRGRGTDTQYFGPGTRLTVL.

In DNA form, the CDR3 reads TGTGCCAGCAGTCCCTTACAGGGGATCGGCTACACCTTC. This translates into CASSPLQGIGYTF. The chain joins TRBV6-1 to TRBJ1-2; 7 bases are shared with TRBD1. Germline CDR1 MNHNS, CDR2 SASEGT. The CDR3 extends over 13 amino acids. J was trimmed by 8 bases and V by 5 bases; bases with no gene match: 8.

The chain recombines TRBV30 with TRBJ1-5; weak D call: TRBD1 (6 bases). The ends were cut back, 3 bases at V and 7 bases at J, with 10 bases in the middle. This CDR3 has 12 residues. The germline CDR1 and CDR2 sequences are GTSNPN and SVGIG (reference sequence). The CDR3: CAWSRGAQPQHF. The CDR3 nucleotides read TGTGCCTGGAGCAGGGGAGCCCAGCCCCAGCATTTT.

Here the CDR3 DNA reads TGCGCCAGCAGCTTGGTTTCAAGGGGGAATGAGCAGTTCTTC. Its translation is CASSLVSRGNEQFF. The chain links TRBV5-1 to TRBJ2-1; D might be TRBD1 (6 bases). Germline CDR1 is SGHRS and CDR2 is YFSETQ. Trimming pared 0 bases from V and 7 bases from J, leaving 11 bases between. CDR3 length equals 14 residues.

This clone was recorded only once. The genes are TRBV11-1 and TRBJ2-3; 7 bases line up with TRBD1. With 1 base clipped from V and 0 bases from J, the junction kept 4 bases outside the gene matches. This CDR3 region has 16 residues. CDR1 is SGHAT, CDR2 FQDESV, per germline (reference sequence). Written as DNA, the CDR3 is TGTGCCAGCAGCTTAGAACAGGGGATTAGCACAGATACGCAGTATTTT. Translated, it gives CASSLEQGISTDTQYF.

V and J are TRBV6-1 and TRBJ1-5; D is undetermined. V dropped 4 bases and J dropped 2 bases, with 15 bases sitting between them. This CDR3 is 16 amino acids long. The germline CDR1 and CDR2 sequences are MNHNS and SASEGT. The CDR3 coding sequence is TGTGCCAGCAGTGGGCCGGACCGGGGTGGCAATCAGCCCCAGCATTTT. Its translation: CASSGPDRGGNQPQHF.

The chain links TRBV28 to TRBJ1-5; D is uncertain. This CDR3 is built from 12 residues. Germline CDR1 is MDHEN and CDR2 is SYDVKM. Trimming shortened V by 7 bases and J by 4 bases, and 8 bases separated the two germline ends. The CDR3 loop reads CASKWSNQPQHF. The CDR3 DNA is TGTGCCAGCAAATGGTCGAATCAGCCCCAGCATTTT.

This chain connects TRBV19 to TRBJ1-5; D perhaps matches TRBD1 (5 bases). V gave up 4 bases and J gave up 2 bases, with 18 bases separating them. Germline V gene data show CDR1 as LNHDA and CDR2 as SQIVND (reference sequence). The CDR3 sequence is 17 residues long. The CDR3 here is CASSTRGAGSGNQPQHF. CDR3 bases: TGTGCCAGTAGTACCCGGGGCGCGGGGAGTGGCAATCAGCCCCAGCATTTT. The variable domain in full, completed from reference TRBV19 and TRBJ1-5, reads DGGITQSPKYLFRKEGQNVTLSCEQNLNHDAMYWYRQDPGQGLRLIYYSQIVNDFQKGDIAEGYSVSREKKESFPLTVTSAQKNPTAFYLCASSTRGAGSGNQPQHFGDGTRLSIL.